These 27 T cell receptor beta chains share one sample of origin, sequenced in a study of blood T cell repertoires in COVID-19. Some clones are missing from TCRdb's copy, which holds only in-frame ones; the method was immunoSEQ multiplex PCR. The table lists a few hundred thousand clones, about 85% of them singletons. The sequencing input was peripheral blood. Receptor source: a man aged 18-30 years with active or convalescent COVID-19.

This clone has only one observation. The rearrangement joins TRBV9 to TRBJ1-2; D is perhaps TRBD1 (5 bases). Germline CDR1 SGDLS, CDR2 YYNGEE. The CDR3 length is 14 residues. Trimming pared 0 bases from V and 4 bases from J, leaving 10 bases between. The CDR3 DNA reads TGTGCCAGCAGCGTAGAGGGGTTATCCTATGGCTACACCTTC. This gives the protein CASSVEGLSYGYTF.

The genes are TRBV15 and TRBJ1-4, with D possibly matching TRBD1 (6 bases). From germline, CDR1 is LNHNV and CDR2 YYDKDF (reference sequence). V was shortened by 1 base and J by 8 bases, with 14 bases between the two germline ends. The length of the CDR3 is 15 residues. The CDR3 coding sequence is TGTGCCACCAGCAGAGGGGACATTCGTATGGAAAAACTGTTTTTT. The encoded protein is CATSRGDIRMEKLFF.

The chain joins TRBV6-5 to TRBJ1-1; tentatively, D is TRBD1 (6 bases). The V gene lost 4 bases and the J gene lost 0 bases, with 15 bases spanning the gap. This CDR3 is built from 16 residues. The V gene's germline CDR1 is MNHEY and CDR2 SVGAGI. CDR3 nucleotides: TGTGCCAGCAGTTTCAGGGGTCGGGGCATGAACACTGAAGCTTTCTTT. Translation: CASSFRGRGMNTEAFF.

This clone was recorded once. The chain recombines TRBV19 with TRBJ1-1; D is unresolved. CDR1 is LNHDA, CDR2 SQIVND, per germline (reference sequence). The ends were cut back, 5 bases at V and 0 bases at J, with 7 bases in the middle. This CDR3 is built from 13 residues. This CDR3 is CASSPTMNTEAFF. The CDR3 nucleotides read TGTGCCAGTAGTCCCACAATGAACACTGAAGCTTTCTTT.

The J gene is TRBJ1-6, the V gene TRBV27; the D gene is possibly TRBD1 (5 bases). Germline V gene lookup returns CDR1 MNHEY and CDR2 SMNVEV (reference sequence). The CDR3 is 14 amino acids. The V end lost 3 bases, the J end lost 6 bases, and 9 bases lay between the germline ends. The CDR3 DNA is TGTGCCAGCAGTTTGAGACAGTCTAATTCACCCCTCCACTTT. This gives the protein CASSLRQSNSPLHF.

The chain carries TRBV19 and TRBJ1-1, with 7 positions matching TRBD1. The CDR3 is made up of 15 amino acids. The germline V gene has CDR1 LNHDA and CDR2 SQIVND (reference sequence). V trimming: 4 bases; J trimming: 1 base; junction bases outside the gene matches: 6. This chain's CDR3 is CASSTWDRPNTEAFF. The DNA of the CDR3 is TGTGCCAGTAGTACCTGGGACAGACCGAACACTGAAGCTTTCTTT.

The chain is built from TRBV29-1 and TRBJ2-2; TRBD2 aligns across 12 bases. Per the germline V gene, CDR1 is SQVTM and CDR2 is ANQGSEA. This CDR3 has 15 residues. The V segment lost 3 bases and the J segment 6 bases; nucleotides outside the gene matches: 5. The CDR3 sequence: CSVERLAGGPGELFF. CDR3 bases: TGCAGCGTTGAGAGGCTAGCGGGAGGGCCCGGGGAGCTGTTTTTT.

V usage is TRBV6-5 and J usage is TRBJ2-3, with TRBD2 matching over 8 bases. CDR1 and CDR2 (germline): MNHEY, SVGAGI. The CDR3 runs 14 residues. After removal of 8 bases from V and 4 bases from J, the junction contained 8 bases not matched to a gene. The CDR3 DNA is TGTGCCAGCGGAAGCGGGAGTGACGCAGATACGCAGTATTTT. It translates to CASGSGSDADTQYF.

The CDR3 coding sequence is TGTGCCAGCAACCCACTAGCGGGGGGGCCAAGAGAGACCCAGTACTTC. It is translated as CASNPLAGGPRETQYF. V gene TRBV21-1 combines with J gene TRBJ2-5; the DNA was not used to check the table's D call, TRBD2. TRBV21-1 is tagged as a pseudogene. The CDR3 is 16 amino acids.

This clone appeared a single time. The V gene is TRBV1, the J gene TRBJ1-4; the table's D gene call, TRBD1, was not cross checked with the DNA. TRBV1 is marked as a pseudogene. The CDR3 length is 15 residues. The chain's CDR3 is CTSSHKGSCEEKLFF. CDR3 coding DNA: TGCACCAGCAGCCACAAGGGGTCGTGCGAGGAAAAACTGTTTTTT.

The chain is built from TRBV10-1 and TRBJ2-5; TRBD2 is a possible D gene (5 bases). The length of the CDR3 is 17 residues. V was cut by 7 bases and J by 5 bases, with 26 bases left in between. Germline V lookup: CDR1 WNHNN, CDR2 SYGVQD (reference sequence). The CDR3 is CASKKLRRPQPLETQYF. DNA for the CDR3: TGCGCCAGCAAAAAACTGAGGAGGCCTCAACCTCTGGAGACCCAGTACTTC.

As to this clone: The same CDR3 is also encoded by other DNA sequences in this sample. The gene calls are TRBV18 and TRBJ2-2; D might be TRBD1 (5 bases). Trimming removed 3 bases at V and 7 bases at J, with 15 bases between. Germline loops: CDR1 KGHSH, CDR2 LQKENI. The CDR3 runs 15 residues. CDR3 loop: CASSPLDSPGGELFF. The CDR3, as DNA: TGTGCCAGCTCACCCCTCGACAGCCCTGGCGGGGAGCTGTTTTTT. Looking up the rest from reference TRBV18 and TRBJ2-2 gives the full variable domain: NAGVMQNPRHLVRRRGQEARLRCSPMKGHSHVYWYRQLPEEGLKFMVYLQKENIIDESGMPKERFSAEFPKEGPSILRIQQVVRGDSAAYFCASSPLDSPGGELFFGEGSRLTVL.

This clone was picked up a small number of times. This chain uses TRBV7-9 with TRBJ2-1; 9 bases line up with TRBD1. Germline CDR1 reads SEHNR; CDR2 reads FQNEAQ (reference sequence). The junction had 10 bases not matched to a gene; V was cut back by 5 bases and J by 8 bases. This CDR3 contains 15 residues. CDR3 in DNA: TGTGCCAGCAGCGTACGGGACAGGGTAATATATGAGCAGTTCTTC. This encodes CASSVRDRVIYEQFF. Looking up the rest from reference TRBV7-9 and TRBJ2-1 gives the full variable domain: DTGVSQNPRHKITKRGQNVTFRCDPISEHNRLYWYRQTLGQGPEFLTYFQNEAQLEKSRLLSDRFSAERPKGSFSTLEIQRTEQGDSAMYLCASSVRDRVIYEQFFGPGTRLTVL.

The CDR3 sequence is CATSGRRDSYTGELFF. As DNA, the CDR3 is TGTGCCACCAGTGGCCGGCGGGACAGTTACACCGGGGAGCTGTTTTTT. This sequence joins TRBV24-1 and TRBJ2-2; D is possibly TRBD1 (7 bases). Germline V gene lookup returns CDR1 KGHDR and CDR2 SFDVKD. CDR3 size: 16 residues. V lost 5 bases and J 3 bases, leaving 15 bases between the germline ends.

This chain uses TRBV19 with TRBJ1-1; D not resolved. The germline gives CDR1 LNHDA, CDR2 SQIVND (reference sequence). The V end was cut by 7 bases, the J end by 5 bases, with 17 bases between. The CDR3 is 14 residues long. CDR3 in amino acids: CASIPGRGGTEAFF. As DNA, the CDR3 is TGTGCCAGTATTCCAGGACGGGGAGGGACTGAAGCTTTCTTT.

The gene calls are TRBV6-6 and TRBJ2-7; D is perhaps TRBD1 (7 bases). The length of the CDR3 is 16 residues. Germline lookup yields CDR1 MNHNY and CDR2 SVGAGI (reference sequence). Trimming took 5 bases from V and 1 from J, leaving 18 bases between them. CDR3: CASSPPGGGASYEQYF. The CDR3 coding sequence is TGTGCCAGCAGTCCCCCCGGAGGGGGCGCGTCCTACGAGCAGTACTTC.

The chain has TRBV28 and TRBJ2-4, with 7 positions matching TRBD1. CDR1 and CDR2 from the germline V gene are MDHEN and SYDVKM. J was trimmed by 2 bases and V by 5 bases; bases with no gene match: 3. The CDR3 has 14 amino acids. CDR3 sequence: CASSMTGTKNIQYF. CDR3 bases: TGTGCCAGCAGTATGACAGGGACCAAAAACATTCAGTACTTC.

The V and J genes are TRBV6-1 and TRBJ2-7; 7 nucleotides align to TRBD2. Trimming removed 2 bases from V and 5 bases from J; junction bases left unmatched: 12. This CDR3 comprises 16 residues. Germline loops: CDR1 MNHNS, CDR2 SASEGT. CDR3 loop: CASSELYSGENDEQYF. DNA for the CDR3: TGTGCCAGCAGTGAATTGTACAGCGGGGAGAACGACGAGCAGTACTTC.

A word on this clone: Other nucleotide sequences in the sample specify the same CDR3. This chain links TRBV4-1 with TRBJ2-7, with 12 bases identical to TRBD2. Trimming at V came to 3 bases and at J to 3 bases, leaving 3 bases not matched to a gene. This CDR3 contains 15 residues. Germline V gives CDR1 MGHRA, CDR2 YSYEKL. The chain's CDR3 is CASSQGTSGLYEQYF. The CDR3 nucleotides read TGCGCCAGCAGCCAGGGGACTAGCGGGCTCTACGAGCAGTACTTC.

The CDR3: CASTSPGLAGLTDTQYF. The CDR3 DNA sequence: TGTGCCAGCACGTCACCGGGACTAGCGGGACTCACAGATACGCAGTATTTT. The chain uses TRBV5-6 and TRBJ2-3; 13 nucleotides agree with TRBD2. The trim removed 6 bases at V and 2 bases at J, leaving 9 bases unmatched. CDR1 is SGHDT, CDR2 YYEEEE, per germline. The CDR3 sequence is 17 residues long.

This chain links TRBV27 with TRBJ2-1, with 9 bases lining up with TRBD1. The CDR3 covers 16 residues. CDR1 and CDR2 (germline): MNHEY, SMNVEV (reference sequence). The ends lost 4 bases at V and 3 bases at J; junction bases unmatched: 7. The CDR3 loop reads CASSSPGTGFYNEQFF. CDR3 sequence (DNA): TGTGCCAGCAGTTCCCCCGGGACAGGGTTCTACAATGAGCAGTTCTTC.

The rearrangement uses TRBV6-5 and TRBJ2-2, with D unclear. The germline V gene encodes CDR1 MNHEY and CDR2 SVGAGI. The CDR3 totals 13 residues. Trimming removed 6 bases at V and 4 bases at J, with 9 bases between. The CDR3 DNA reads TGTGCCAGCAGCGCATTAGCCACCGGGGAGCTGTTTTTT. Residues: CASSALATGELFF.

This chain joins TRBV28 and TRBJ2-7; D is perhaps TRBD1 (6 bases). V dropped 5 bases and J dropped 0 bases, with 23 bases sitting between them. The CDR3 sequence is 18 residues long. The germline CDR1 and CDR2 sequences are MDHEN and SYDVKM. CDR3 DNA: TGTGCCAGCAGTATACAGAACACAGGGACGCCAAGCTCCTACGAGCAGTACTTC. It codes for CASSIQNTGTPSSYEQYF.

This chain connects TRBV5-1 to TRBJ2-1, with 9 bases identical to TRBD2. CDR3 size: 17 residues. The trim removed 0 bases at V and 0 bases at J, leaving 4 bases unmatched. CDR1 is SGHRS and CDR2 is YFSETQ in the germline V gene. The CDR3 here is CASSLGGTSFSYNEQFF. The DNA of the CDR3 is TGCGCCAGCAGCTTGGGAGGGACTAGCTTCTCCTACAATGAGCAGTTCTTC. Together with reference TRBV5-1 and TRBJ2-1, the CDR3 gives the full variable domain: KAGVTQTPRYLIKTRGQQVTLSCSPISGHRSVSWYQQTPGQGLQFLFEYFSETQRNKGNFPGRFSGRQFSNSRSEMNVSTLELGDSALYLCASSLGGTSFSYNEQFFGPGTRLTVL.

The chain carries TRBV6-5 and TRBJ2-7; 9 bases line up with TRBD1. Germline CDR1 MNHEY, CDR2 SVGAGI. V lost 5 bases, J lost 5 bases, and 10 bases stayed unmatched. This CDR3 is 15 amino acids long. This CDR3 reads CASSHTGTGFNEQYF. CDR3 coding DNA: TGTGCCAGCAGTCACACCGGGACAGGGTTCAACGAGCAGTACTTC.

The chain combines TRBV5-1 with TRBJ2-5; 9 bases fit TRBD2. Germline V CDR1 and CDR2: SGHRS, YFSETQ. This CDR3 has 16 amino acids. V trimming: 0 bases; J trimming: 4 bases; junction bases outside the gene matches: 7. As DNA, the CDR3 is TGCGCCAGCAGCTTGGAGATAGCGGGGGCCGGAGAGACCCAGTACTTC. Its translation is CASSLEIAGAGETQYF. Full variable domain (outside the CDR3, taken from reference TRBV5-1 and TRBJ2-5): KAGVTQTPRYLIKTRGQQVTLSCSPISGHRSVSWYQQTPGQGLQFLFEYFSETQRNKGNFPGRFSGRQFSNSRSEMNVSTLELGDSALYLCASSLEIAGAGETQYFGPGTRLLVL.

As regards this clone: The sample has other DNA sequences that encode this CDR3 too. This chain connects TRBV27 to TRBJ1-3; the D is unclear. The CDR3 totals 14 residues. Germline loops: CDR1 MNHEY, CDR2 SMNVEV (reference sequence). Trimming cost V 3 bases and J 0 bases, with 6 bases left between them. The CDR3 DNA reads TGTGCCAGCAGTTTGCGGGGCTCTGGAAACACCATATATTTT. Translation: CASSLRGSGNTIYF.